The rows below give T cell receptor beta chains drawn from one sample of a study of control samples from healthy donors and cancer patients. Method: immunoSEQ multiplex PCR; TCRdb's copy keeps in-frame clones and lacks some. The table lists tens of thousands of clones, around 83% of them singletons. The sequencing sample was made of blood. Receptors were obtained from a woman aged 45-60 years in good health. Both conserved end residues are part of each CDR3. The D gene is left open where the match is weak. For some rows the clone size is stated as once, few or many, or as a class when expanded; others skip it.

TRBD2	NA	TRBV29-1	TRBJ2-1	CSVEVVPGLENEQFF	TGCAGCGTTGAAGTGGTCCCGGGACTAGAAAATGAGCAGTTCTTC
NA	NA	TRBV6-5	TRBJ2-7	CASSLRRHTSYEQYF	TGTGCCAGCAGCCTCAGAAGACACACGTCCTACGAGCAGTACTTC
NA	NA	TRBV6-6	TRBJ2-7	CASSYSASVEQYF	TGTGCCAGCAGTTACTCGGCGTCAGTGGAGCAGTACTTC
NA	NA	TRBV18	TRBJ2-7	CASSPIGQGGAYEQYF	TGTGCCAGCTCACCAATCGGGCAGGGAGGCGCCTACGAGCAGTACTTC
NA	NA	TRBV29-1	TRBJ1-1	CSATVNTEAFF	TGCAGCGCAACAGTTAACACTGAAGCTTTCTTT
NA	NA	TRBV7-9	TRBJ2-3	CASSSGTSSTDTQYF	TGTGCCAGCAGCTCAGGGACTTCGAGCACAGATACGCAGTATTTT
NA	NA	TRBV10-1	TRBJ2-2	CASSPGPHPLTGELFF	TGCGCCAGCAGCCCCGGGCCACACCCCCTCACCGGGGAGCTGTTTTTT
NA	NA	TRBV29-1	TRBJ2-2	CSVGGAGELFF	TGCAGCGTTGGGGGGGCCGGGGAGCTGTTTTTT
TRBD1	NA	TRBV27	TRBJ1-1	CASSLQGAGNTEAFF	TGTGCCAGCAGTTTACAGGGGGCAGGAAACACTGAAGCTTTCTTT
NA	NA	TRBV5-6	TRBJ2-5	CASSLEAGPRETQYF	TGTGCCAGCAGCTTGGAGGCGGGGCCCCGGGAGACCCAGTACTTC
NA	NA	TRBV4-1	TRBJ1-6	CASSPLPGQINSPLHF	TGCGCCAGCAGCCCCCTCCCTGGACAGATTAATTCACCCCTCCACTTT
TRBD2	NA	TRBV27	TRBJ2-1	CASSLGTSGTYNEQFF	TGTGCCAGCAGTTTAGGGACTAGCGGGACCTACAATGAGCAGTTCTTC
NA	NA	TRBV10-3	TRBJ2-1	CAISVTGAINEQFF	TGTGCCATCAGTGTTACCGGGGCAATCAATGAGCAGTTCTTC
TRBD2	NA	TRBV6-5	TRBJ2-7	CASSYSPGTSFEQYF	TGTGCCAGCAGTTATTCCCCCGGGACTAGTTTTGAGCAGTACTTC
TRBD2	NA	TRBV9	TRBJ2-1	CASSVGLAGRNEQFF	TGTGCCAGCAGCGTCGGACTAGCGGGAAGGAATGAGCAGTTCTTC
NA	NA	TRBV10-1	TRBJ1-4	CASMKLRENEKLFF	TGCGCCAGTATGAAATTAAGAGAAAATGAAAAACTGTTTTTT
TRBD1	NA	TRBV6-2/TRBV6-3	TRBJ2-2	CASSSSGTGNTGELFF	TGTGCCAGCAGTTCTTCCGGGACAGGGAACACCGGGGAGCTGTTTTTT
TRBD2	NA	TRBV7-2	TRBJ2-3	CASSTRLAGGTDTQYF	TGTGCCAGCAGCACTCGACTAGCGGGAGGTACAGATACGCAGTATTTT
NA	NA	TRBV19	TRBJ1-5	CASSSRAPWGNQPQHF	TGTGCCAGTAGTAGCCGGGCTCCGTGGGGCAATCAGCCCCAGCATTTT
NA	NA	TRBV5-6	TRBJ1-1	CASSRINMDRPEAFF	TGTGCCAGCAGCCGAATTAACATGGACAGACCTGAAGCTTTCTTT
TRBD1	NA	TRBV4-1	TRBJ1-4	CASSHPTGGRANEKLFF	TGCGCCAGCAGCCACCCCACAGGGGGTCGGGCTAATGAAAAACTGTTTTTT
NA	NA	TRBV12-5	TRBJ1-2	CASGLVGGKNYGYTF	TGTGCTAGTGGTTTGGTAGGAGGGAAGAACTATGGCTACACCTTC
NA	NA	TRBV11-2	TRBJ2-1	CASSLVGVNEQFF	TGTGCCAGCAGCTTAGTAGGGGTCAATGAGCAGTTCTTC
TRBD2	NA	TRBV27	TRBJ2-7	CASSLFSGGEQYF	TGTGCCAGCAGTTTATTTTCGGGGGGCGAGCAGTACTTC
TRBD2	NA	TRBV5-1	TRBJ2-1	CASSFHSTSAGFSYNEQFF	TGCGCCAGCAGCTTCCACTCGACCTCAGCGGGATTCTCCTACAATGAGCAGTTCTTC
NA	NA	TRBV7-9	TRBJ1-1	CASSLESQGNTEAFF	TGTGCCAGCAGCTTAGAATCTCAGGGAAACACTGAAGCTTTCTTT
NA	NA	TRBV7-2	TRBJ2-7	CASSWDSREQYF	TGTGCCAGCAGCTGGGACTCGCGCGAGCAGTACTTC
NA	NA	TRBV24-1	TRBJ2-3	CATSDQGRDTQYF	TGTGCCACCAGTGACCAGGGGCGAGATACGCAGTATTTT
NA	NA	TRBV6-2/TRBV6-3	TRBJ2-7	CASSYSSYEQYF	TGTGCCAGCAGTTACTCGTCCTACGAGCAGTACTTC
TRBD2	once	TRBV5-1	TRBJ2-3	CASATGLAGGTSTDTQYF	TGCGCCAGCGCCACGGGACTAGCGGGGGGAACTAGCACAGATACGCAGTATTTT
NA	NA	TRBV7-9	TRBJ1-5	CASSPALGSQPQHF	TGTGCCAGCAGCCCCGCGTTGGGTTCGCAGCCCCAGCATTTT
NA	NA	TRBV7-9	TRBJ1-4	CASRRDTGDEKLFF	TGTGCCAGCAGGCGGGACACGGGGGATGAAAAACTGTTTTTT
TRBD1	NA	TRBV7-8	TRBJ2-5	CASSFAQGPQETQYF	TGTGCCAGCAGCTTCGCACAGGGGCCTCAAGAGACCCAGTACTTC
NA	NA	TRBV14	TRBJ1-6	CASSQGLPGARNSPLHF	TGTGCCAGCAGCCAAGGACTCCCCGGGGCAAGGAATTCACCCCTCCACTTT
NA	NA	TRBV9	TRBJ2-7	CASSPQEGTYEQYF	TGTGCCAGCAGCCCCCAGGAAGGGACCTACGAGCAGTACTTC
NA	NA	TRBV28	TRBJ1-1	CASSPLDSHTEAFF	TGTGCCAGCAGTCCGCTGGACAGCCACACTGAAGCTTTCTTT
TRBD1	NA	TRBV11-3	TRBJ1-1	CASSPVQGIYTEAFF	TGTGCCAGCAGTCCGGTACAGGGGATATACACTGAAGCTTTCTTT
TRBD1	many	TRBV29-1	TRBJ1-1	CSVDRVATEAFF	TGCAGCGTGGACAGGGTCGCCACTGAAGCTTTCTTT
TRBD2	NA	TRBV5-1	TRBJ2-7	CASSLDPPAGPQRQYF	TGCGCCAGCAGCTTGGACCCCCCAGCGGGGCCGCAGCGGCAGTACTTC
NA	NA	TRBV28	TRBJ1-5	CASSRTVVGEPQHF	TGTGCCAGCAGTAGGACGGTTGTGGGAGAGCCCCAGCATTTT
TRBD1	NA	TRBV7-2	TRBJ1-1	CASSLRTGIMNTEAFF	TGTGCCAGCAGCTTAAGGACAGGTATCATGAACACTGAAGCTTTCTTT
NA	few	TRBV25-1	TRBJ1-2	CASSEGLANYGYTF	TGTGCCAGCAGTGAAGGACTAGCTAACTATGGCTACACCTTC
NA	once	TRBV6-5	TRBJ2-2	CASSPQGGLTGELFF	TGTGCCAGCAGTCCGCAGGGGGGCTTAACCGGGGAGCTGTTTTTT
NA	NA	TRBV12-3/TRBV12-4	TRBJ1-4	CASRENEKLFF	TGTGCCAGCCGGGAAAATGAAAAACTGTTTTTT
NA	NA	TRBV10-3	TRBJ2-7	CACQAAPSYEQYF	TGTGCCTGCCAGGCAGCCCCCTCCTACGAGCAGTACTTC
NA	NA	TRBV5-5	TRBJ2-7	CASSPYGTSYEQYF	TGTGCCAGCAGCCCATACGGCACCTCCTACGAGCAGTACTTC
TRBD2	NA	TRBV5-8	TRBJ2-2	CASSSGLAVNTGELFF	TGTGCCAGCAGCTCCGGACTAGCGGTAAACACCGGGGAGCTGTTTTTT
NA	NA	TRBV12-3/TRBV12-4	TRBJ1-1	CASSSGRRTEAFF	TGTGCCAGCAGTTCAGGGAGGCGAACTGAAGCTTTCTTT
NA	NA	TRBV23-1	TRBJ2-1	CASGRGVPYNEQFF	TGCGCCAGCGGCCGAGGGGTTCCCTACAATGAGCAGTTCTTC
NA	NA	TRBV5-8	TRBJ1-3	CASSLGGSGNTIYF	TGTGCCAGCAGCTTGGGCGGCTCTGGAAACACCATATATTTT
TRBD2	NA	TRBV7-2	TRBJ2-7	CASSFGLAGGAYEQYF	TGTGCCAGCAGCTTCGGACTAGCGGGAGGAGCCTACGAGCAGTACTTC
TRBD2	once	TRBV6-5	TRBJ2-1	CASSYSPGGYNEQFF	TGTGCCAGCAGTTACTCACCGGGGGGGTACAATGAGCAGTTCTTC
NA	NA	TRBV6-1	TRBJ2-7	CASSEAIRVYEQYF	TGTGCCAGCAGTGAAGCAATCAGGGTCTACGAGCAGTACTTC
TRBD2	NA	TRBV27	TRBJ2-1	CASRDERGRAISEQFF	TGTGCCAGCAGGGACGAGCGCGGGAGGGCCATCAGTGAGCAGTTCTTC
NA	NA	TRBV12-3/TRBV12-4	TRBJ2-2	CASSYYAGELFF	TGTGCCAGCAGCTACTACGCCGGGGAGCTGTTTTTT
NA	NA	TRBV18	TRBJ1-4	CASSRAVATNEKLFF	TGTGCCAGCTCCCGGGCGGTTGCAACTAATGAAAAACTGTTTTTT
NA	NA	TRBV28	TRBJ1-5	CASSRTTGFNQPQHF	TGTGCCAGCAGCCGAACGACAGGCTTCAATCAGCCCCAGCATTTT
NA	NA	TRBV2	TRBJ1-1	CASKRSTEAFF	TGTGCCAGCAAGAGGAGTACTGAAGCTTTCTTT
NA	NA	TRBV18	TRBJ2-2	CASSPLKGLNTGELFF	TGTGCCAGCTCACCACTCAAGGGGTTGAACACCGGGGAGCTGTTTTTT